These T cell receptor beta chains were read from a single sample in a study of OX40 agonist ivuxolimab in advanced cancers. TCRdb's table, derived via immunoSEQ multiplex PCR, lists solely in-frame clones and lacks some. The sample includes about 45,000 clones, roughly 86% seen only once; the top ten take less than 1.3%. The source material was CD4+ or CD8+ T cells sorted from blood, sampled in a trial of the OX40 agonist ivuxolimab. The source is an adult with an advanced solid tumor such as melanoma, head and neck, liver or kidney cancer. CDR3s include the opening cysteine and the closing phenylalanine or tryptophan. D genes are given only for firm matches. Some rows mark clone size as missing; the rest say once, few, many or name a class of expanded clone.

size: once
D: .
J: TRBJ1-5
V: TRBV19
DNA: TGTGCCAGTGCGACCGGGGACGGCAATCAGCCCCAGCATTTT
CDR3: CASATGDGNQPQHF

size: .
D: TRBD2
J: TRBJ2-1
V: TRBV25-1
DNA: TGTGCCAGCAGTGAAGAAGTAGCGGGAGCGAATGAGCAGTTCTTC
CDR3: CASSEEVAGANEQFF

size: once
D: TRBD1
J: TRBJ2-5
V: TRBV15
DNA: TGTGCCACCAGCACGGGACAGCCTGGAGAGACCCAGTACTTC
CDR3: CATSTGQPGETQYF

size: .
D: TRBD2
J: TRBJ2-3
V: TRBV7-3
DNA: TGTGCCAGCAGCTTTCGGACTAGCGGGAAAGATACGCAGTATTTT
CDR3: CASSFRTSGKDTQYF

size: .
D: .
J: TRBJ2-3
V: TRBV5-1
DNA: TGCGCCAGCCAGGACAGCACAGATACGCAGTATTTT
CDR3: CASQDSTDTQYF

size: .
D: TRBD1
J: TRBJ2-5
V: TRBV19
DNA: TGTGCCAGTAGTCCCGGGACAGGGGCATTGGGGCAAGAGACCCAGTACTTC
CDR3: CASSPGTGALGQETQYF

size: .
D: TRBD1
J: TRBJ1-5
V: TRBV28
DNA: TGTGCCAGCAGTTCCGGGACAGGGCATCAGCCCCAGCATTTT
CDR3: CASSSGTGHQPQHF

size: .
D: .
J: TRBJ1-1
V: TRBV7-9
DNA: TGTGCCAGCAGCTTAGGCATCCAGGCTTTCTTT
CDR3: CASSLGIQAFF

size: .
D: TRBD2
J: TRBJ2-7
V: TRBV28
DNA: TGTGCCAGCAGCTTAGCGGGAGCAACCCCCTACGAGCAGTACTTC
CDR3: CASSLAGATPYEQYF

size: .
D: TRBD1
J: TRBJ1-1
V: TRBV19
DNA: TGTGCCACCATCTCTACCGGACAGGCGACGACTGAAGCTTTCTTT
CDR3: CATISTGQATTEAFF

size: .
D: .
J: TRBJ2-7
V: TRBV19
DNA: TGTGCCAGTAGTCCCCCCGGAGGGAGCGGCGAGCAGTACTTC
CDR3: CASSPPGGSGEQYF

size: once
D: TRBD2
J: TRBJ2-1
V: TRBV28
DNA: TGTGCCAGCAGTACCCCTGGTAGCGGGAATGTTTATGAGCAGTTCTTC
CDR3: CASSTPGSGNVYEQFF

size: .
D: .
J: TRBJ1-5
V: TRBV28
DNA: TGTGCCAGCAGTTTGTATCGGCAGGGAAGCAATCAGCCCCAGCATTTT
CDR3: CASSLYRQGSNQPQHF

size: .
D: .
J: TRBJ2-7
V: TRBV6-5
DNA: TGTGCCAGCAGTTACTCGGGTCTAGCCGCCTACGAGCAGTACTTC
CDR3: CASSYSGLAAYEQYF

size: .
D: TRBD2
J: TRBJ2-1
V: TRBV19
DNA: TGTGCCAGTAGTATGCGGACTAGCGGGAGGTATGAGCAGTTCTTC
CDR3: CASSMRTSGRYEQFF

size: .
D: TRBD1
J: TRBJ2-5
V: TRBV30
DNA: TGTGCCTGGGACAGGGGGACTCAAGAGACCCAGTACTTC
CDR3: CAWDRGTQETQYF

size: .
D: .
J: TRBJ2-5
V: TRBV19
DNA: TGTGCCAGTAGTGCGACGGGGGAGACCCAGTACTTC
CDR3: CASSATGETQYF

size: .
D: .
J: TRBJ2-7
V: TRBV30
DNA: TGTGCCTGGAGTGAGCCCTCCTACGAGCAGTACTTC
CDR3: CAWSEPSYEQYF

size: .
D: TRBD1
J: TRBJ1-3
V: TRBV7-9
DNA: TGTGCCAGCAGCTACCCTCGACAGGGGGTCTCTGGAAACACCATATATTTT
CDR3: CASSYPRQGVSGNTIYF

size: .
D: TRBD2
J: TRBJ2-5
V: TRBV6-6
DNA: TGTGCCAGCAGTGGAGGGACTAGCGGGACCACCTCGTACTTC
CDR3: CASSGGTSGTTSYF

size: few
D: .
J: TRBJ2-7
V: TRBV5-4
DNA: TGTGCCAGCAGCTTTACGGGTGCCTACGAGCAGTACTTC
CDR3: CASSFTGAYEQYF

size: .
D: .
J: TRBJ2-6
V: TRBV28
DNA: TGTGCCAGCAGAAACGCTGGGGCCAACGTCCTGACTTTC
CDR3: CASRNAGANVLTF

size: .
D: TRBD2
J: TRBJ2-6
V: TRBV27
DNA: TGTGCCAGCAGTTTAATGGGCTGGAGGCTAGCGGGAGTCTCTGGGGCCAACGTCCTGACTTTC
CDR3: CASSLMGWRLAGVSGANVLTF

size: .
D: TRBD1
J: TRBJ2-3
V: TRBV9
DNA: TGTGCCAGCAGCCGATACGCAGGGGGACGCGTGGATACGCAGTATTTT
CDR3: CASSRYAGGRVDTQYF

size: once
D: .
J: TRBJ2-3
V: TRBV7-3
DNA: TGTGCCAGCAGCTTAATCGGGGGCACAGATACGCAGTATTTT
CDR3: CASSLIGGTDTQYF

size: .
D: .
J: TRBJ2-7
V: TRBV6-5
DNA: TGTGCCAGCAGTCCCATCCGGATTCACGACGAGCAGTACTTC
CDR3: CASSPIRIHDEQYF

size: .
D: TRBD1
J: TRBJ2-7
V: TRBV6-4
DNA: TGTGCCAGCAGCCGGGACAGGGGCTACGAGCAGTACTTC
CDR3: CASSRDRGYEQYF

size: few
D: TRBD1
J: TRBJ2-7
V: TRBV7-2
DNA: TGTGCCAGCAGCGCCGGGACAGGGTCCAGCGAGCAGTACTTC
CDR3: CASSAGTGSSEQYF